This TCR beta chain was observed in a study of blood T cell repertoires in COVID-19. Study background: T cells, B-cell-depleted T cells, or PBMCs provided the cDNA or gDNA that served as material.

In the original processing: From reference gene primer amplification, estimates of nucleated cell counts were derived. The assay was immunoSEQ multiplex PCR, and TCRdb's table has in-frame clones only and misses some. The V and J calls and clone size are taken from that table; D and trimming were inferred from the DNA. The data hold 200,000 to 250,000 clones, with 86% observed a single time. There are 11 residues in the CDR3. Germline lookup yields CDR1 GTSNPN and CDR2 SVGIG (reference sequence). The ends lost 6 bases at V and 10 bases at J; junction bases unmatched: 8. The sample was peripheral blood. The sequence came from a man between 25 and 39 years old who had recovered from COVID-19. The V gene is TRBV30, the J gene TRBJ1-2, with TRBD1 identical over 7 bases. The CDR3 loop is CACRQGIVYTF. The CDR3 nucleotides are TGTGCCTGTCGACAGGGAATAGTCTACACCTTC.